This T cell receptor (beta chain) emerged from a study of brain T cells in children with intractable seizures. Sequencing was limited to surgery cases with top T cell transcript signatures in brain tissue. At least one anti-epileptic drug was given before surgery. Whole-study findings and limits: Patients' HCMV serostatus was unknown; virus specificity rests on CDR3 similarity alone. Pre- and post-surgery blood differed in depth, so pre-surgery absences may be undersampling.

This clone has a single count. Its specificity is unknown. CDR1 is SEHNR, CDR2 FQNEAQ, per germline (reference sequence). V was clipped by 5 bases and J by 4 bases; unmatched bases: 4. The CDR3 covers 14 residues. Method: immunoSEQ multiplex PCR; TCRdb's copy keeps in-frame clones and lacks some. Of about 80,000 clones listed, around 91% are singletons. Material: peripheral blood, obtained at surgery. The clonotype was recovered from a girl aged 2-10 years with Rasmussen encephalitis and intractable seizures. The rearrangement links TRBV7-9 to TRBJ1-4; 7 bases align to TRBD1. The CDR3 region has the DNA TGTGCCAGCAGCACGGGACAGTATAATGAAAAACTGTTTTTT. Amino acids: CASSTGQYNEKLFF.